The T cell receptor beta chain described here comes from a study of cytomegalovirus exposure and HLA in healthy donors. General study findings and limits: Later analysis suggested links between common viral pathogens and several top significant clusters. Earlier results showed most TCR beta V segments being productive about 90% or about 30% of the time. DRB1 showed the most TCR associations and HLA-C the fewest in a later analysis, as rates varied by HLA locus. CMV serostatus was the sole immune exposure information available.

13 Jbeta primers and 60 Vbeta primers were used for the PCR. The data were produced by immunoSEQ multiplex PCR, yet TCRdb's version contains in-frame clones alone and is incomplete. The repertoire holds about 76,000 clones, around 65% seen once, with over 4.5% in the top ten. Concerning this clone itself: Its antigen is as yet unknown.

CDR1 MNHEY and CDR2 SMNVEV come from the germline V gene (reference sequence). After removal of 4 bases from V and 1 base from J, the junction contained 4 bases not matched to a gene. This CDR3 region has 15 residues. Sequencing was performed on PBMCs. The receptor was derived from a man in his sixties in good health and CMV-seropositive. The chain recombines TRBV27 with TRBJ2-5, with 9 bases matching TRBD1. CDR3 bases: TGTGCCAGCAGTTCACAGGGGGCATCCCAAGAGACCCAGTACTTC. Translating gives CASSSQGASQETQYF.